This T cell receptor beta chain was retrieved from a study of cytomegalovirus exposure and HLA in healthy donors. Study-level background: The approximately 110 validation repertoires used the same platform as the roughly 610 first-cohort repertoires, a later analysis reported. General observations from the study: The tendency of first-cohort TCR clusters to co-occur in the 90 to 150 validation repertoires emerged from a later analysis. Over 150 TCR beta chains were listed as cytomegalovirus-associated.

Of note for this clone: No antigen is known for it.

Libraries were prepared by immunoSEQ multiplex PCR; TCRdb keeps only in-frame clonotypes and omits some of them. The sample gives fewer than 200,000 clones, about 96% of which show up once; around 0.9% is in the top ten. The donors were part of the 120-subject validation cohort, which stood apart from the roughly 640-subject first cohort. This clonotype was obtained from a woman aged 18-29 years in good health and CMV-seronegative. The sample comprised PBMCs.

Here the CDR3 reads CASSPSAGSCGYTF. The CDR3 coding sequence is TGTGCCAGCAGCCCCTCGGCGGGGTCGTGCGGCTACACCTTC. The chain combines TRBV21-1 with TRBJ1-2. TRBV21-1 has pseudogene status. The CDR3 has 14 amino acids.